The 11 T cell receptor beta chains reported below all come from one sample, sequenced in a study of control samples from healthy donors and cancer patients. Clones were sequenced by immunoSEQ multiplex PCR, and TCRdb holds only the in-frame ones, with some missing. In the table there are about 98,000 clones, about 79% of which are singletons. Sequencing was performed on blood. All receptors derive from a woman aged 25 to 39 in good health.

This chain joins TRBV6-1 and TRBJ1-6; D unclear. The CDR3 is 14 residues long. The ends were cut back, 1 base at V and 5 bases at J, with 6 bases in the middle. Germline V gene data show CDR1 as MNHNS and CDR2 as SASEGT. The CDR3 sequence is CASSEGADNSPLHF. DNA for the CDR3: TGTGCCAGCAGTGAAGGGGCCGATAATTCACCCCTCCACTTT.

This chain joins TRBV19 and TRBJ1-5; the D is unclear. Germline lookup yields CDR1 LNHDA and CDR2 SQIVND (reference sequence). The CDR3 spans 13 residues. The V and J ends lost 8 bases and 1 base respectively, with 9 bases between them. CDR3 in amino acids: CASRRESNQPQHF. CDR3 sequence (DNA): TGTGCCAGTCGGCGGGAGAGCAATCAGCCCCAGCATTTT.

The V gene is TRBV5-6, the J gene TRBJ1-2; a possible D gene is TRBD1 (6 bases). This CDR3 is 14 amino acids long. The germline V gene encodes CDR1 SGHDT and CDR2 YYEEEE. The V and J ends lost 7 bases and 4 bases respectively, with 17 bases between them. The CDR3, as DNA: TGTGCCAGCTGTCCACAGGGTTTCGTCTATGGCTACACCTTC. Residues: CASCPQGFVYGYTF. The full variable domain, with the rest looked up from reference TRBV5-6 and TRBJ1-2, is DAGVTQSPTHLIKTRGQQVTLRCSPKSGHDTVSWYQQALGQGPQFIFQYYEEEERQRGNFPDRFSGHQFPNYSSELNVNALLLGDSALYLCASCPQGFVYGYTFGSGTRLTVV.

The chain recombines TRBV5-5 with TRBJ1-2; D may be TRBD1 (5 bases). Trimming shortened V by 3 bases and J by 0 bases, and 9 bases separated the two germline ends. Germline V gives CDR1 SGHKS, CDR2 YYEKEE (reference sequence). The CDR3 contains 14 residues. This CDR3 is CASSSGPPNYGYTF. The CDR3 nucleotides read TGTGCCAGCAGCTCGGGACCGCCTAACTATGGCTACACCTTC.

This rearrangement joins TRBV18 to TRBJ2-1; 15 bases are a match to TRBD2. Looked up from germline, CDR1 is KGHSH and CDR2 is LQKENI. V was clipped by 4 bases and J by 9 bases; unmatched bases: 7. The CDR3 contains 16 residues. The CDR3 nucleotides are TGTGCCAGCTCACGCGGACTAGCGGGGGGGCCGGTTGAGCAGTTCTTC. It specifies CASSRGLAGGPVEQFF. Full variable domain (missing parts from reference TRBV18 and TRBJ2-1): NAGVMQNPRHLVRRRGQEARLRCSPMKGHSHVYWYRQLPEEGLKFMVYLQKENIIDESGMPKERFSAEFPKEGPSILRIQQVVRGDSAAYFCASSRGLAGGPVEQFFGPGTRLTVL.

The V call is TRBV10-1, the J call TRBJ2-3, with D perhaps matching TRBD1 (5 bases). From germline, CDR1 is WNHNN and CDR2 SYGVQD (reference sequence). V lost 0 bases and J 4 bases, leaving 5 bases between the germline ends. This CDR3 comprises 13 residues. The CDR3 protein is CASSESTADTQYF. DNA of the CDR3: TGCGCCAGCAGTGAGTCGACAGCAGATACGCAGTATTTT.

The chain couples TRBV30 to TRBJ1-6; D call uncertain. The CDR3 is 14 amino acids. Germline CDR1 and CDR2: GTSNPN and SVGIG (reference sequence). Between the trimmed V and J ends, which lost 5 bases and 5 bases, there was a span of 13 bases. As DNA, the CDR3 is TGTGCCTGGGGATCGGTGGGAGATAATTCACCCCTCCACTTT. It specifies CAWGSVGDNSPLHF.

This sequence joins TRBV5-4 and TRBJ1-1, with D possibly TRBD1 on 5 matching bases. This CDR3 is built from 16 residues. Trimming took off 0 bases at V and 0 bases at J, with 12 bases between the two ends. Germline assignment: CDR1 SGHNT and CDR2 YYREEE (reference sequence). CDR3 sequence reads: CASSLGGRTMNTEAFF. The DNA for the CDR3 is TGTGCCAGCAGCTTGGGGGGCCGGACTATGAACACTGAAGCTTTCTTT. Using reference TRBV5-4 and TRBJ1-1 for the parts outside the CDR3, the full variable domain is ETGVTQSPTHLIKTRGQQVTLRCSSQSGHNTVSWYQQALGQGPQFIFQYYREEENGRGNFPPRFSGLQFPNYSSELNVNALELDDSALYLCASSLGGRTMNTEAFFGQGTRLTVV.

The chain combines TRBV5-1 with TRBJ1-2; a weak D match, TRBD1 (6 bases). The CDR3 sequence is 14 residues long. Germline V CDR1 and CDR2: SGHRS, YFSETQ. Trimming pared 0 bases from V and 5 bases from J, leaving 11 bases between. This CDR3 reads CASSLEGDRYGYTF. The CDR3 DNA sequence: TGCGCCAGCAGCTTGGAGGGGGATAGGTATGGCTACACCTTC.

This sequence joins TRBV5-1 and TRBJ2-1, with 10 bases lining up with TRBD2. J lost 2 bases, V lost 0 bases, and 2 bases had no gene match. This CDR3 region has 16 residues. Germline V gene sequence: CDR1 SGHRS, CDR2 YFSETQ. CDR3 sequence (DNA): TGCGCCAGCAGCTTGGATCTAGCGGGGGCCTACAATGAGCAGTTCTTC. This codes for CASSLDLAGAYNEQFF.

The chain links TRBV25-1 to TRBJ1-3; D is uncertain. CDR3 length: 15 amino acids. CDR1 and CDR2 from the germline V gene are MGHDK and SYGVNS. Trimming cost V 3 bases and J 2 bases, with 11 bases left between them. The CDR3 spells CASSEPGFTGNTIYF. The CDR3 bases are TGTGCCAGCAGTGAGCCAGGATTCACTGGAAACACCATATATTTT.